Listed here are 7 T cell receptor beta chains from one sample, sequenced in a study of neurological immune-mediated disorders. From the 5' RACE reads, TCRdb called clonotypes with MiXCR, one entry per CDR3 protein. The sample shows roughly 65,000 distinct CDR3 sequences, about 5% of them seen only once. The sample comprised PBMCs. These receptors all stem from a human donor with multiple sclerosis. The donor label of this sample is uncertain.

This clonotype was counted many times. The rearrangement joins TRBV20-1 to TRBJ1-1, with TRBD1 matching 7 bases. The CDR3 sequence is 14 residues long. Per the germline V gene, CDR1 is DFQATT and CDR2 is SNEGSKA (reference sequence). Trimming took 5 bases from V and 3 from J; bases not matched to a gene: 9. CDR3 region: CSALRQGRHTEAFF. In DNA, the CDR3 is TGCAGTGCTCTTCGACAGGGAAGGCACACTGAAGCTTTCTTT.

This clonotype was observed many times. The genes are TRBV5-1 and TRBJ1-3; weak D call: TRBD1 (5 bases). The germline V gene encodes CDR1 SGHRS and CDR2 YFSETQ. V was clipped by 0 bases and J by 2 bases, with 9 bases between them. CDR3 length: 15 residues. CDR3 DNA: TGCGCCAGCAGCTTGGCAGGGAACACTGGAAACACCATATATTTT. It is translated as CASSLAGNTGNTIYF.

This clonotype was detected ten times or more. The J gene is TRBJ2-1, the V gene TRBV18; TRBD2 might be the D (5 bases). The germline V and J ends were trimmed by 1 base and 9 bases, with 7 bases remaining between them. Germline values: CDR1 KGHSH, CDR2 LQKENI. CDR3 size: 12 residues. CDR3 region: CASSPQSGEQFF. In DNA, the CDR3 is TGTGCCAGCTCACCACAGAGCGGTGAGCAGTTCTTC.

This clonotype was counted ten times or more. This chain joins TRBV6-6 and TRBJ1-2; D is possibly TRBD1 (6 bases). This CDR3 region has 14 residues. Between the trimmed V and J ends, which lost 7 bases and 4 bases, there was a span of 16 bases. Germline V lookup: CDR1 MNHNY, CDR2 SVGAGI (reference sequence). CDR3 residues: CASKKDSGGYGYTF. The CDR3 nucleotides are TGTGCCAGCAAAAAGGACAGCGGGGGCTATGGCTACACCTTC.

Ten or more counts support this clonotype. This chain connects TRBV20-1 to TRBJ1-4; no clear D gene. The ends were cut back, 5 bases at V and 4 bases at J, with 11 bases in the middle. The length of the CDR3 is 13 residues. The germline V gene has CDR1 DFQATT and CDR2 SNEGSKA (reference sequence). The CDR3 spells CSAGPDYNEKLFF. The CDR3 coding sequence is TGCAGTGCTGGGCCGGACTATAATGAAAAACTGTTTTTT.

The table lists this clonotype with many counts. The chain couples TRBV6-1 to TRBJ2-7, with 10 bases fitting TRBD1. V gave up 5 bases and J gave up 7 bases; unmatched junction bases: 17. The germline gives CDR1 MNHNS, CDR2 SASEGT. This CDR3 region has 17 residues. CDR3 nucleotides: TGTGCCAGCAGTCCTACGACCCTCGGGACAGGGGTCGGGGAGCAGTACTTC. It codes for CASSPTTLGTGVGEQYF.

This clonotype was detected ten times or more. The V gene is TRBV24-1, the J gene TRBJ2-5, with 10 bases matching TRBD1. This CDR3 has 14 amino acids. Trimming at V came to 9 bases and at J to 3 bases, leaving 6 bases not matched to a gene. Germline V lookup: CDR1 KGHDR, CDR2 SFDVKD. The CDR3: CATGTGDRKETQYF. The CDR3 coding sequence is TGTGCCACCGGGACAGGGGATCGAAAAGAGACCCAGTACTTC.